These 14 T cell receptor beta chains were all obtained from the same sample, sequenced in a study of PD-L1 blockade in urothelial cancer. Profiling relied on immunoSEQ multiplex PCR, and the TCRdb table lists in-frame clones only, not all of them. The sample has roughly 45,000 clones, roughly 91% seen once. The sequencing used PBMCs, collected around atezolizumab (anti-PD-L1) treatment. These receptors came from a woman aged 60-75 years with urothelial cancer.

The chain recombines TRBV19 with TRBJ1-1, with 9 bases fitting TRBD1. Unmatched junction bases numbered 7, after V lost 5 bases and J lost 6 bases. Per germline, CDR1 LNHDA and CDR2 SQIVND (reference sequence). CDR3 length equals 14 residues. CDR3 sequence: CASSSTGGVAEAFF. The CDR3 coding sequence is TGTGCCAGTAGTTCAACAGGGGGCGTAGCTGAAGCTTTCTTT. The complete variable domain, with remaining parts taken from reference TRBV19 and TRBJ1-1, reads DGGITQSPKYLFRKEGQNVTLSCEQNLNHDAMYWYRQDPGQGLRLIYYSQIVNDFQKGDIAEGYSVSREKKESFPLTVTSAQKNPTAFYLCASSSTGGVAEAFFGQGTRLTVV.

The chain is built from TRBV6-5 and TRBJ1-5; D gene unclear. The CDR3 is made up of 15 amino acids. The germline V gene has CDR1 MNHEY and CDR2 SVGAGI. V shed 6 bases and J shed 2 bases, with 14 bases lying between them. The CDR3 DNA is TGTGCCAGCAGCAAAATGATGGGAGGCAATCAGCCCCAGCATTTT. This sequence encodes CASSKMMGGNQPQHF.

The chain has TRBV4-3 and TRBJ2-3, with D maybe TRBD2 (6 bases). The V end was cut by 1 base, the J end by 4 bases, with 15 bases between. This CDR3 region has 16 residues. Germline V lookup: CDR1 LGHNA, CDR2 YSLEER. CDR3 loop: CASSQALTSGPDTQYF. The CDR3 DNA reads TGCGCCAGCAGCCAAGCGTTGACGAGCGGGCCAGATACGCAGTATTTT.

In this sample, this clone turned up once. V is TRBV19 and J is TRBJ2-2; 7 bases fit TRBD2. V dropped 4 bases and J dropped 8; count of bases not matched to a gene: 7. The germline V gene encodes CDR1 LNHDA and CDR2 SQIVND (reference sequence). The CDR3 length is 14 residues. Here the CDR3 reads CASSSIEGGGELFF. The CDR3 nucleotides read TGTGCCAGTAGTAGCATAGAGGGAGGGGGGGAGCTGTTTTTT.

The chain carries TRBV7-7 and TRBJ2-2, with D unclear. V was pared by 0 bases and J by 6 bases, with 5 bases between. This CDR3 comprises 13 residues. CDR1 SSHAT and CDR2 FNYEAQ come from the germline V gene (reference sequence). The CDR3 coding sequence is TGTGCCAGCAGCTTAGCTCAGGCCGGGGAGCTGTTTTTT. This encodes CASSLAQAGELFF.

In this sample, this clone turned up a few times. The chain is built from TRBV29-1 and TRBJ1-1; TRBD1 is a possible D gene (5 bases). The germline V and J ends were trimmed by 5 bases and 2 bases, with 9 bases remaining between them. In germline, CDR1 is SQVTM, CDR2 ANQGSEA. This CDR3 comprises 12 residues. The CDR3 coding sequence is TGCAGCGTTCACGACAGAAACACTGAAGCTTTCTTT. Amino acid sequence: CSVHDRNTEAFF. The entire variable domain, with the rest obtained from reference TRBV29-1 and TRBJ1-1, is as follows: SAVISQKPSRDICQRGTSLTIQCQVDSQVTMMFWYRQQPGQSLTLIATANQGSEATYESGFVIDKFPISRPNLTFSTLTVSNMSPEDSSIYLCSVHDRNTEAFFGQGTRLTVV.

This clone was seen a few times. The V gene is TRBV7-6, the J gene TRBJ2-1; a possible D gene is TRBD2 (6 bases). Trimming removed 2 bases from V and 2 bases from J, with 22 bases in between. Germline lookup yields CDR1 SGHVS and CDR2 FNYEAQ. The length of the CDR3 is 19 residues. The CDR3 DNA reads as TGTGCCAGCAGCTTATTGGGGGAACCTTCTAGCGCCACCTACAATGAGCAGTTCTTC. Its translation: CASSLLGEPSSATYNEQFF.

The J gene is TRBJ2-3, the V gene TRBV28; perhaps TRBD2 as D (5 bases). The CDR3 is 15 residues long. CDR1 and CDR2 from the germline V gene are MDHEN and SYDVKM. V was cut by 4 bases and J by 6 bases, with 17 bases left in between. CDR3 sequence: CASSSTGSPPDTQYF. The CDR3 nucleotides read TGTGCCAGCAGTTCAACGGGGTCCCCACCGGATACGCAGTATTTT.

Only one count was recorded for this clone. The chain links TRBV7-8 to TRBJ2-1, with D perhaps matching TRBD2 (6 bases). The CDR3 length is 14 residues. The V end was cut by 5 bases, the J end by 5 bases, with 13 bases between. The germline gives CDR1 SGHVS, CDR2 FQNEAQ. CDR3 bases: TGTGCCAGCAGCCCCTTGGGCGGGGACAATGAGCAGTTCTTC. It is translated as CASSPLGGDNEQFF. Full variable domain (outside the CDR3, taken from reference TRBV7-8 and TRBJ2-1): GAGVSQSPRYKVAKRGQDVALRCDPISGHVSLFWYQQALGQGPEFLTYFQNEAQLDKSGLPSDRFFAERPEGSVSTLKIQRTQQEDSAVYLCASSPLGGDNEQFFGPGTRLTVL.

The chain has TRBV9 and TRBJ2-1; TRBD2 aligns across 8 bases. J lost 4 bases, V lost 2 bases, and 11 bases had no gene match. The CDR3 is 17 residues long. CDR1 and CDR2 (germline): SGDLS, YYNGEE. The CDR3 here is CASSVSASGGRYNEQFF. Written as DNA, the CDR3 is TGTGCCAGCAGCGTTTCTGCGAGCGGGGGTAGGTACAATGAGCAGTTCTTC.

The gene calls are TRBV6-1 and TRBJ2-1, with no clear D. The germline CDR1 and CDR2 sequences are MNHNS and SASEGT. V lost 6 bases and J lost 6, with 6 bases in between. This CDR3 region has 11 residues. The CDR3 nucleotides read TGTGCCAGCAGAAACAGCAATGAGCAGTTCTTC. It codes for CASRNSNEQFF.

This chain links TRBV19 with TRBJ1-2, with 7 bases that match TRBD1. CDR1 is LNHDA and CDR2 is SQIVND in the germline V gene (reference sequence). The CDR3 has 12 residues. The J segment lost 11 bases and the V segment lost 4 bases, leaving 7 bases of the junction unmatched. The CDR3 DNA sequence: TGTGCCAGTAGTAGGGACAGCCTCCTGTACACCTTC. It encodes CASSRDSLLYTF.

The rearrangement uses TRBV2 and TRBJ2-5, with a tentative D call TRBD2 (6 bases). The germline V and J ends were trimmed by 5 bases and 5 bases, with 12 bases remaining between them. This CDR3 region has 13 residues. From germline, CDR1 is SNHLY and CDR2 FYNNEI. CDR3 in DNA: TGTGCCAGCAGTTCCGGACTAAGGGAGACCCAGTACTTC. This encodes CASSSGLRETQYF.

J is TRBJ2-1 and V is TRBV2, with 11 bases lining up with TRBD2. V lost 7 bases and J lost 15; bases outside the gene matches: 17. Germline CDR1 and CDR2: SNHLY and FYNNEI. The CDR3 has 15 residues. The CDR3 DNA reads TGTGCCAGCACCCTCACCATGAGTAGCGGGAGGGAGGGGTTCTTC. This encodes CASTLTMSSGREGFF.